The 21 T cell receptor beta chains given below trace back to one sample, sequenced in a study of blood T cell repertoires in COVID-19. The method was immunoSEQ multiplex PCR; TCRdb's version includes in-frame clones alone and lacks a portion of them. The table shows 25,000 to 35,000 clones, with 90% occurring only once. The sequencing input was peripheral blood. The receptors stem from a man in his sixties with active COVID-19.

CDR3 protein: CASSWGGNYEQYF. The CDR3 bases are TGTGCCAGCAGTTGGGGCGGGAACTACGAGCAGTACTTC. The J gene is TRBJ2-7, the V gene TRBV12-3 or TRBV12-4; maybe TRBD2 (6 bases). The CDR3 totals 13 residues. V shed 4 bases and J shed 3 bases, with 10 bases lying between them.

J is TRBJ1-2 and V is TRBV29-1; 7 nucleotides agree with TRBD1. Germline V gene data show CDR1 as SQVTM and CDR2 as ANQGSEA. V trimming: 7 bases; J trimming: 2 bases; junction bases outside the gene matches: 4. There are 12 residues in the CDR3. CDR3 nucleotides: TGCAGCGGGGGACAGAGAAACTATGGCTACACCTTC. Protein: CSGGQRNYGYTF.

This chain's CDR3 is CASSESRMLLFF. CDR3 bases: TGCGCCAGCAGTGAGTCGAGGATGTTGCTGTTTTTT. This chain joins TRBV10-2 and TRBJ1-4; D gene ambiguous. Germline V lookup: CDR1 WSHSY, CDR2 SAAADI. This CDR3 spans 12 amino acids. With 0 bases removed from V and 14 bases from J, the gap between germline ends came to 10 bases.

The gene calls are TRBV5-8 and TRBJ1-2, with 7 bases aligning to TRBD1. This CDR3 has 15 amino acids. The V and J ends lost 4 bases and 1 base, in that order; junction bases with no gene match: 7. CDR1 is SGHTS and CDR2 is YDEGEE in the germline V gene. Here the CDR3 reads CASSKRTGDNYGYTF. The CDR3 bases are TGTGCCAGCAGCAAAAGGACAGGAGATAACTATGGCTACACCTTC.

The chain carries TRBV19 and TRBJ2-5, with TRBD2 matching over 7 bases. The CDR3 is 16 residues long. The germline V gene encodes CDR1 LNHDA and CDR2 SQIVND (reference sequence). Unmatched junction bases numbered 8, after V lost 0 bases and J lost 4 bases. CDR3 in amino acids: CASSIDGGTYLETQYF. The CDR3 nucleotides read TGTGCCAGTAGTATAGACGGGGGGACGTACCTAGAGACCCAGTACTTC.

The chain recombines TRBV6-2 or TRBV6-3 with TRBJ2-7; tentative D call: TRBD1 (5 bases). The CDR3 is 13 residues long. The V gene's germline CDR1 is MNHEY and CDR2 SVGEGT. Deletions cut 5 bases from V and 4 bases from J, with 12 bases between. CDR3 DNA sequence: TGTGCCAGCAGTAAGGGGCTAATGTACGAGCAGTACTTC. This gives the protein CASSKGLMYEQYF.

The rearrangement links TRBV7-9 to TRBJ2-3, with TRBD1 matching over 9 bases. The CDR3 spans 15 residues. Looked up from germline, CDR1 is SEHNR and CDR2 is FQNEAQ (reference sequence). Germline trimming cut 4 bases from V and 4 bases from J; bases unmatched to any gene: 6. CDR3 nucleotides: TGTGCCAGCAGCTCGGACAGGGGACGGGCAGATACGCAGTATTTT. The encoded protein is CASSSDRGRADTQYF.

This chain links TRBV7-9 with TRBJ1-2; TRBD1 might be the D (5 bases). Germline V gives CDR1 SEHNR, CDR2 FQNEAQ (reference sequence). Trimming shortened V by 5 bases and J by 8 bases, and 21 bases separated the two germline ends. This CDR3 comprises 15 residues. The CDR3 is CASSGKDSGLWGYTF. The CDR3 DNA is TGTGCCAGCAGCGGGAAAGACAGTGGTCTATGGGGCTACACCTTC.

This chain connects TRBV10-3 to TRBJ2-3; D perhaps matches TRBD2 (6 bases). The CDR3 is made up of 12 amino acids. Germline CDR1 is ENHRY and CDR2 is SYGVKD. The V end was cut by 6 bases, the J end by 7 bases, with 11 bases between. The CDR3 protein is CAIRGRGYTQYF. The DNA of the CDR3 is TGTGCCATCAGAGGGCGGGGTTATACGCAGTATTTT.

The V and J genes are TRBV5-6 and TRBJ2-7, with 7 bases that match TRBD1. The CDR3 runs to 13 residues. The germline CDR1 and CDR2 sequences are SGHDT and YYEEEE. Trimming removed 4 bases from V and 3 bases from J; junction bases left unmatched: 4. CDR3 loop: CASSTGQNYEQYF. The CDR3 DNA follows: TGTGCCAGCAGCACGGGACAGAACTACGAGCAGTACTTC.

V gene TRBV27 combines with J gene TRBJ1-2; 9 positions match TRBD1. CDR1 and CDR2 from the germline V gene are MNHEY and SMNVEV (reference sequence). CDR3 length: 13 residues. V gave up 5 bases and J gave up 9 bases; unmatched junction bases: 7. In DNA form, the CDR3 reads TGTGCCAGCAGTCCTGTGGGACAGGGACGCTACACCTTC. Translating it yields CASSPVGQGRYTF.

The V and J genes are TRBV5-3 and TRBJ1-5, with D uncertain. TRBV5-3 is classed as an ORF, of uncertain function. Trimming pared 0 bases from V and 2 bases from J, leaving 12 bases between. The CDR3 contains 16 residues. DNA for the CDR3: TGTGCCAGAAGCTTGGTTGCGGGTGGCGGCAATCAGCCCCAGCATTTT. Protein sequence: CARSLVAGGGNQPQHF.

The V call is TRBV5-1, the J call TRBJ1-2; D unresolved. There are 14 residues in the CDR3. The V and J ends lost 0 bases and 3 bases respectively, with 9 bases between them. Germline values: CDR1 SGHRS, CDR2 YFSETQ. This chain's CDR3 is CASSLATAYYGYTF. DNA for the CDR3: TGCGCCAGCAGCTTGGCCACAGCTTACTATGGCTACACCTTC.

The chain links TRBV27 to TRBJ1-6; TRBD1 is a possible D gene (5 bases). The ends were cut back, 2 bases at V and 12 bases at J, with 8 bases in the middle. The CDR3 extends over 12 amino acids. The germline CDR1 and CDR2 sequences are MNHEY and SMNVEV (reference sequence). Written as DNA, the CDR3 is TGTGCCAGCAGTTTAGTCGGGGGACCCCTCCACTTT. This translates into CASSLVGGPLHF.

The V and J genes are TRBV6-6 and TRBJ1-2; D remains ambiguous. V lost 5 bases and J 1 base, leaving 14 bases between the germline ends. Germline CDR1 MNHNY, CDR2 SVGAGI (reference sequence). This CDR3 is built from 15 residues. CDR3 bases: TGTGCCAGCAGTCCCCTTTTCTCGGGTAACTATGGCTACACCTTC. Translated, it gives CASSPLFSGNYGYTF.

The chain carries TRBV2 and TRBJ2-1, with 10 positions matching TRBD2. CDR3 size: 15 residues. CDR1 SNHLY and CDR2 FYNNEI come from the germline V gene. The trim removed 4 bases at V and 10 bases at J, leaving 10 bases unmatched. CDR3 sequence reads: CASSAPSGGVGEQFF. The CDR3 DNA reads TGTGCCAGCAGTGCTCCTAGCGGGGGAGTGGGCGAGCAGTTCTTC.

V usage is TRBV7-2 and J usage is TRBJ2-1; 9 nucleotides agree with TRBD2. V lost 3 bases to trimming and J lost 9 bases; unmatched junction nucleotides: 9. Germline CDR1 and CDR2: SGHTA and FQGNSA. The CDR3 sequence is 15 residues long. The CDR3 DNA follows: TGTGCCAGCAGCTTGGCGGGGGGGCAAATCAGTGAGCAGTTCTTC. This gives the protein CASSLAGGQISEQFF. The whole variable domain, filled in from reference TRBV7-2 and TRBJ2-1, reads GAGVSQSPSNKVTEKGKDVELRCDPISGHTALYWYRQSLGQGLEFLIYFQGNSAPDKSGLPSDRFSAERTGGSVSTLTIQRTQQEDSAVYLCASSLAGGQISEQFFGPGTRLTVL.

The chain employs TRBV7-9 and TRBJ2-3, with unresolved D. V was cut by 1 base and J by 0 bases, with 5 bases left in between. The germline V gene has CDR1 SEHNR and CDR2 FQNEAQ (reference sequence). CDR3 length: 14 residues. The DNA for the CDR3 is TGTGCCAGCAGCTTAGGGGCTAGCACAGATACGCAGTATTTT. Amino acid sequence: CASSLGASTDTQYF.

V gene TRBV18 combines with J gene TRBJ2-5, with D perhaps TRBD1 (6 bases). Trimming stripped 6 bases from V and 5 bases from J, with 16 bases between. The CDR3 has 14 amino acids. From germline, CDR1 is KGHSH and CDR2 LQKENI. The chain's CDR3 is CASSSTRTVETQYF. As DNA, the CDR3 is TGTGCCAGCTCTTCGACTCGGACAGTCGAGACCCAGTACTTC.

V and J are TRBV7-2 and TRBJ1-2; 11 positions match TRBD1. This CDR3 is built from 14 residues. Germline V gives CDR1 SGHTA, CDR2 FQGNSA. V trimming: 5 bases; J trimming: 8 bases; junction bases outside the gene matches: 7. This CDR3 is CASSTRTGGRGYTF. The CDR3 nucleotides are TGTGCCAGCAGCACCCGGACAGGGGGCAGGGGCTACACCTTC.

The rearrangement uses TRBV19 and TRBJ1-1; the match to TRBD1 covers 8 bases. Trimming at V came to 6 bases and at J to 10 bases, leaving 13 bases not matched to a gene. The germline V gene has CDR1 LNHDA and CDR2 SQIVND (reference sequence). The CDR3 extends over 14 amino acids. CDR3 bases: TGTGCCAGTAGCCTCGGGACAGGTCGTTTAAGAGCTTTCTTT. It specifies CASSLGTGRLRAFF.